Below are 10 T cell receptor beta chains sequenced from a single sample in a study of regulatory T cells in long-lasting Graves disease (dated by TCRdb to 2020 to 2023). Library construction relied on multiplex PCR. The data were produced on an Illumina HiSeq 4000. CDR3 regions were amplified by Arm-PCR with iRepertoire HTBI primers to construct TCR beta libraries. The raw public reads went through TCRdb reprocessing: fastp at Q25, MiXCR clone calling, in-frame beta chains kept. Under each unique CDR3 protein, matching rows form one entry showing the most common genes and DNA. The sample contains approximately 540,000 distinct CDR3 sequences, around 12% of them found a single time. The leading ten clones occupy roughly 8.9% of the sample. Explained via the paper, the time point label denotes: newly diagnosed GD, antithyroid drugs for less than 3 months. For both TCR sequencing and RNA sequencing, RNA was extracted from PBMCs using TRIzol.

A further study also used this sample, focusing on T cells in Graves' hyperthyroidism and ophthalmopathy.

Material: peripheral blood mononuclear cells (PBMCs), obtained at new diagnosis, from a patient treated with antithyroid drugs. Every receptor here comes from a woman under 40 with Graves disease. Donor details come from another sample of the same person, matched by shared clones.

This clonotype has at least ten counts. The gene calls are TRBV6-6 and TRBJ1-2; D not certain. The CDR3 consists of 17 residues. Deletions cut 0 bases from V and 7 bases from J, with 21 bases between. Germline V gene data show CDR1 as MNHNY and CDR2 as SVGAGI (reference sequence). CDR3 sequence: CASSYSRRPSLRGGYTF. Written as DNA, the CDR3 is TGTGCCAGCAGTTACTCGAGGCGGCCCTCTCTCCGAGGTGGCTACACCTTC.

Ten or more counts support this clonotype. V is TRBV28 and J is TRBJ2-5; D possibly matches TRBD1 or TRBD2 (6 bases each). The V and J ends lost 5 bases and 4 bases respectively, with 17 bases between them. This CDR3 spans 15 amino acids. Germline-derived CDR1 and CDR2 are MDHEN and SYDVKM. CDR3 bases: TGTGCCAGCAGTCCCCCGGGGGCTTCGGGAGAGACCCAGTACTTC. Protein sequence: CASSPPGASGETQYF.

This clonotype occurred many times. The rearrangement joins TRBV7-2 to TRBJ2-1; D is uncertain. This CDR3 has 15 amino acids. The germline V gene encodes CDR1 SGHTA and CDR2 FQGNSA. V lost 4 bases and J lost 8, with 18 bases in between. DNA of the CDR3: TGTGCCAGCAGCTCCGTCGGAACTACGGGCGATGAGCAGTTCTTC. It encodes CASSSVGTTGDEQFF.

The chain has TRBV7-9 and TRBJ2-1, with 7 bases that match TRBD2. The V segment lost 4 bases and the J segment 6 bases; nucleotides outside the gene matches: 15. This CDR3 comprises 17 residues. Germline V CDR1 and CDR2: SEHNR, FQNEAQ (reference sequence). This CDR3 reads CASSSGHSGEDSNEQFF. The CDR3 nucleotides are TGTGCCAGCAGCTCAGGCCACAGCGGGGAGGATAGCAATGAGCAGTTCTTC.

This clonotype was picked up many times. The chain couples TRBV14 to TRBJ1-1; tentative D call: TRBD1 (5 bases). The CDR3 extends over 18 amino acids. Per the germline V gene, CDR1 is SGHDN and CDR2 is FVKESK. Trimming shortened V by 4 bases and J by 6 bases, and 27 bases separated the two germline ends. CDR3 nucleotides: TGTGCCAGCAGCCTGACTGGAGACTTCGGGACCCCTGGCCCTGAAGCTTTCTTT. Its translation: CASSLTGDFGTPGPEAFF.

This clonotype was observed many times. The chain couples TRBV30 to TRBJ1-6, with D maybe TRBD1 (5 bases). Germline V gene lookup returns CDR1 GTSNPN and CDR2 SVGIG (reference sequence). The CDR3 extends over 13 amino acids. V lost 8 bases and J lost 7, with 15 bases in between. The CDR3 is CAGTRDFNSPLHF. CDR3 coding DNA: TGTGCCGGGACCAGGGACTTCAATTCACCCCTCCACTTT.

This clonotype came up many times. J is TRBJ2-7 and V is TRBV12-3 or TRBV12-4, with D perhaps assigned TRBD1 or TRBD2 (5 bases each). With 7 bases removed from V and 5 bases from J, the gap between germline ends came to 21 bases. The CDR3 has 15 residues. The CDR3 region has the DNA TGTGCCAGCACCCCCCTCCCCGGGACCTTCGACGAGCAGTACTTC. Protein product: CASTPLPGTFDEQYF.

The rearrangement uses TRBV9 and TRBJ1-1, with no clear D. Between the trimmed V and J ends, which lost 3 bases and 7 bases, there was a span of 22 bases. CDR1 and CDR2 from the germline V gene are SGDLS and YYNGEE. The CDR3 totals 16 residues. The chain's CDR3 is CASSATRTGYGDEAFF. For the CDR3, the DNA is TGTGCCAGCAGCGCTACCCGAACGGGGTATGGGGATGAAGCTTTCTTT.

This clonotype was counted between two and nine times. The chain uses TRBV2 and TRBJ2-1; possible D gene TRBD2, 6 bases. Trimming removed 4 bases at V and 4 bases at J, with 11 bases between. Germline V gives CDR1 SNHLY, CDR2 FYNNEI. The CDR3 has 14 residues. The CDR3 sequence is CASSGQGGYNEQFF. The CDR3, as DNA: TGTGCCAGCAGTGGCCAGGGAGGATACAATGAGCAGTTCTTC.

This clonotype was found many times. The chain uses TRBV12-3 or TRBV12-4 and TRBJ1-2, with a weak D call TRBD1 (5 bases). V was clipped by 3 bases and J by 2 bases, with 10 bases between them. CDR3 length: 14 residues. The CDR3 coding sequence is TGTGCCAGCAGTTTTCGGGGGGGGAACTATGGCTACACCTTC. Its protein product is CASSFRGGNYGYTF.